Presented here are 19 T cell receptor beta chains from one specimen sequenced in a study of cytomegalovirus exposure and HLA in healthy donors. Primers included in the PCR were 60 Vbeta and 13 Jbeta primers. Using immunoSEQ multiplex PCR, the repertoire was profiled, and TCRdb retains in-frame clones only, with some absent. The data show around 150,000 clones, with 75% to 85% seen just once and less than 10% held by the top ten. The sequencing input was PBMCs. The source of these receptors is a woman aged 45-65 years in good health and CMV-seropositive.

The sample holds a few counts of this clone. This rearrangement joins TRBV2 to TRBJ1-2; D call uncertain. Trimming removed 6 bases at V and 4 bases at J, with 9 bases between. CDR3 length equals 12 residues. The germline V gene encodes CDR1 SNHLY and CDR2 FYNNEI. The CDR3, as DNA: TGTGCCAGCAGCGAGAGGAGCTATGGCTACACCTTC. Protein sequence: CASSERSYGYTF.

J is TRBJ2-5 and V is TRBV7-9; 8 nucleotides line up with TRBD2. V trimming: 2 bases; J trimming: 0 bases; junction bases outside the gene matches: 5. The CDR3 is 16 residues long. Germline loops: CDR1 SEHNR, CDR2 FQNEAQ (reference sequence). CDR3 sequence reads: CASSLPGGGYQETQYF. The CDR3 DNA reads as TGTGCCAGCAGCTTACCCGGGGGGGGGTACCAAGAGACCCAGTACTTC.

This clone has only a few counts. The V and J genes are TRBV6-1 and TRBJ2-1; the match to TRBD1 covers 9 bases. Germline CDR1 MNHNS, CDR2 SASEGT. The CDR3 length is 14 residues. V trimming: 9 bases; J trimming: 4 bases; junction bases outside the gene matches: 7. The CDR3 region is CASGDRVPYNEQFF. In DNA form, the CDR3 reads TGTGCCAGTGGGGACAGGGTCCCTTACAATGAGCAGTTCTTC.

This rearrangement joins TRBV28 to TRBJ2-2; tentative D call: TRBD2 (6 bases). V was clipped by 6 bases and J by 6 bases, with 11 bases between them. The CDR3 consists of 13 residues. Germline V gives CDR1 MDHEN, CDR2 SYDVKM. The CDR3 region has the DNA TGTGCCAGCAGCCCCGGGGGATCCGGGGAGCTGTTTTTT. Translated: CASSPGGSGELFF.

The genes are TRBV9 and TRBJ2-7; 8 bases line up with TRBD1. The CDR3 spans 15 residues. The germline CDR1 and CDR2 sequences are SGDLS and YYNGEE. Trimming at V came to 4 bases and at J to 3 bases, leaving 9 bases not matched to a gene. The CDR3, as DNA: TGTGCCAGCAGCCCCGCCTCAGGGGGCTTCTACGAGCAGTACTTC. Protein: CASSPASGGFYEQYF.

The chain couples TRBV30 to TRBJ1-5, with D possibly being TRBD1 (5 bases). The germline V gene has CDR1 GTSNPN and CDR2 SVGIG (reference sequence). The CDR3 runs to 16 residues. Between the trimmed V and J ends, which lost 0 bases and 1 base, there was a span of 13 bases. For the CDR3, the DNA is TGTGCCTGGAGTGTACCCGGACATCTAAGCAATCAGCCCCAGCATTTT. Amino acid sequence: CAWSVPGHLSNQPQHF.

The chain uses TRBV4-2 and TRBJ1-3, with TRBD1 as a possible D gene (5 bases). The germline CDR1 and CDR2 sequences are LGHNA and YNFKEQ. V gave up 4 bases and J gave up 8 bases, with 12 bases separating them. This CDR3 spans 13 amino acids. CDR3 amino acids: CASSPIQGHTIYF. In DNA form, the CDR3 reads TGTGCCAGCAGCCCTATCCAGGGCCACACCATATATTTT.

The DNA for the CDR3 is TGTGCCAGCAGCCGGGACTCTGACGAGCAGTACTTC. Translating gives CASSRDSDEQYF. The rearrangement links TRBV7-9 to TRBJ2-7; TRBD2 might be the D (6 bases). The length of the CDR3 is 12 residues. CDR1 SEHNR and CDR2 FQNEAQ come from the germline V gene (reference sequence). V was cut by 5 bases and J by 5 bases, with 10 bases left in between.

This clone was seen a few times. The rearrangement joins TRBV13 to TRBJ2-2, with TRBD1 matching over 8 bases. Germline trimming cut 0 bases from V and 9 bases from J; bases unmatched to any gene: 9. Germline V CDR1 and CDR2: PRHDT, FYEKMQ (reference sequence). The CDR3 consists of 16 residues. CDR3 region: CASSLGTGDGRRELFF. For the CDR3, the DNA is TGTGCCAGCAGCTTAGGGACAGGGGACGGGAGAAGGGAGCTGTTTTTT.

This rearrangement joins TRBV4-1 to TRBJ2-7, with TRBD2 matching 11 bases. Trimming removed 1 base from V and 4 bases from J; junction bases left unmatched: 6. Germline CDR1 is MGHRA and CDR2 is YSYEKL. The CDR3 spans 16 residues. DNA of the CDR3: TGCGCCAGCAGCCAAGGCTTTGGACTAGCGGGTTACGAGCAGTACTTC. The encoded protein is CASSQGFGLAGYEQYF.

The V gene is TRBV10-3, the J gene TRBJ1-5; D not resolved. Deletions cut 0 bases from V and 3 bases from J, with 12 bases between. The CDR3 length is 16 residues. Germline V CDR1 and CDR2: ENHRY, SYGVKD. CDR3 amino acids: CAISESRERLNQPQHF. The CDR3 coding sequence is TGTGCCATCAGTGAGTCGAGGGAGAGACTCAATCAGCCCCAGCATTTT.

This clone was recorded only once. The chain links TRBV5-1 to TRBJ2-3; 9 nucleotides agree with TRBD2. There are 16 residues in the CDR3. Germline loops: CDR1 SGHRS, CDR2 YFSETQ. The trim removed 4 bases at V and 2 bases at J, leaving 8 bases unmatched. The CDR3 sequence is CASSIGLAGSTDTQYF. CDR3 nucleotide sequence: TGCGCCAGCAGCATAGGCCTAGCGGGGTCCACAGATACGCAGTATTTT. The full variable domain, with the rest looked up from reference TRBV5-1 and TRBJ2-3, is KAGVTQTPRYLIKTRGQQVTLSCSPISGHRSVSWYQQTPGQGLQFLFEYFSETQRNKGNFPGRFSGRQFSNSRSEMNVSTLELGDSALYLCASSIGLAGSTDTQYFGPGTRLTVL.

The J gene is TRBJ1-2, the V gene TRBV25-1; D not resolved. V shed 4 bases and J shed 3 bases, with 12 bases lying between them. In germline, CDR1 is MGHDK, CDR2 SYGVNS. The CDR3 sequence is 14 residues long. CDR3 bases: TGTGCCAGCAGTGTCTCGGGGTACGACTATGGCTACACCTTC. Its protein is CASSVSGYDYGYTF.

The J gene is TRBJ1-2, the V gene TRBV7-9; 12 nucleotides line up with TRBD1. CDR1 is SEHNR, CDR2 FQNEAQ, per germline (reference sequence). The CDR3 consists of 14 residues. V lost 4 bases and J lost 7; bases outside the gene matches: 4. This CDR3 reads CASSSGQGAIGYTF. CDR3 sequence (DNA): TGTGCCAGCAGCTCGGGACAGGGGGCGATTGGCTACACCTTC.

The V and J genes are TRBV9 and TRBJ1-2; D is possibly TRBD1 (6 bases). Germline V gene lookup returns CDR1 SGDLS and CDR2 YYNGEE. Trimming took 0 bases from V and 2 from J, leaving 11 bases between them. There are 15 residues in the CDR3. The CDR3 loop is CASSVEVGGNYGYTF. The CDR3 coding sequence is TGTGCCAGCAGCGTAGAGGTTGGGGGCAACTATGGCTACACCTTC.

The gene calls are TRBV5-4 and TRBJ2-1; TRBD2 matches 9 bases. The trim removed 0 bases at V and 9 bases at J, leaving 7 bases unmatched. The CDR3 has 15 amino acids. The germline gives CDR1 SGHNT, CDR2 YYREEE (reference sequence). CDR3 nucleotide sequence: TGTGCCAGCAGCTTGGGTCTAGCGGGGTATAGTGAGCAGTTCTTC. Protein: CASSLGLAGYSEQFF.

V usage is TRBV6-1 and J usage is TRBJ2-5, with 9 bases matching TRBD1. The last part of the DNA fits TRBJ2-7 better; the J call may be wrong. The CDR3 consists of 12 residues. Germline lookup yields CDR1 MNHNS and CDR2 SASEGT. CDR3 sequence reads: CASGTGFTEQYF. In DNA, the CDR3 is TGTGCCAGTGGGACAGGGTTTACCGAGCAGTACTTC.

This chain links TRBV6-5 with TRBJ1-3; D might be TRBD1 (6 bases). CDR1 is MNHEY, CDR2 SVGAGI, per germline. The CDR3 is made up of 15 amino acids. The V and J ends lost 6 bases and 4 bases respectively, with 16 bases between them. CDR3 sequence: CASRRDIRSGNTIYF. CDR3 coding DNA: TGTGCCAGCAGGAGGGACATTCGGAGCGGAAACACCATATATTTT.

In the case of this clone: The junction departs from germline at one end; a sequencing error may be responsible. J is TRBJ2-5 and V is TRBV7-7; TRBD1 matches at 9 bases. In germline, CDR1 is SSHAT, CDR2 FNYEAQ (reference sequence). The CDR3 extends over 14 amino acids. The CDR3 sequence is CASSLTGGKETQYF. CDR3 nucleotide sequence: TGTGCTAGCAGCTTGACAGGGGGAAAAGAGACCCAGTACTTC.